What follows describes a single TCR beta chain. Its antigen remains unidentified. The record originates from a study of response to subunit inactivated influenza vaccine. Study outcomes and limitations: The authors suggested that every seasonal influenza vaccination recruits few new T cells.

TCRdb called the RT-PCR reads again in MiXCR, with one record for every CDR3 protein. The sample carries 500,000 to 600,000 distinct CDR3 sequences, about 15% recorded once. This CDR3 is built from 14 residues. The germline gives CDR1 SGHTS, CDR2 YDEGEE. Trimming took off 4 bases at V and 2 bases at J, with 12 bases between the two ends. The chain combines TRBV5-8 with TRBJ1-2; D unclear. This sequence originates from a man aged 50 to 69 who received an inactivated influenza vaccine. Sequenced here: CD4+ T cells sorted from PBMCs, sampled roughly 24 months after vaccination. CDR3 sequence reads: CASSKAPANYGYTF. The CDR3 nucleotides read TGTGCCAGCAGCAAGGCTCCGGCGAACTATGGCTACACCTTC. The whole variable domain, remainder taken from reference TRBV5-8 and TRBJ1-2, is EAGVTQSPTHLIKTRGQQATLRCSPISGHTSVYWYQQALGLGLQFLLWYDEGEERNRGNFPPRFSGRQFPNYSSELNVNALELEDSALYLCASSKAPANYGYTFGSGTRLTVV.